This note documents a single T cell receptor beta chain sequence. This record comes from a study of cytomegalovirus exposure and HLA in healthy donors. This PCR relied on a set of 60 Vbeta primers and 13 Jbeta primers. Method: immunoSEQ multiplex PCR; TCRdb's copy keeps in-frame clones and lacks some. The sample has roughly 120,000 clones; 76% are singletons. The sequence came from a man aged 45-65 years in good health and CMV-seronegative. The sample taken for sequencing was PBMCs.

CDR3 in amino acids: CASSVTSGGSQYF. CDR3 nucleotide sequence: TGTGCCAGCAGTGTAACTAGCGGGGGCTCTCAGTACTTC. The chain has TRBV6-1 and TRBJ2-5, with 11 nucleotides matching TRBD2. Losses at the gene ends were 4 bases for V and 11 bases for J; bases not matched to a gene: 6. Germline CDR1 reads MNHNS; CDR2 reads SASEGT. The CDR3 length is 13 residues.